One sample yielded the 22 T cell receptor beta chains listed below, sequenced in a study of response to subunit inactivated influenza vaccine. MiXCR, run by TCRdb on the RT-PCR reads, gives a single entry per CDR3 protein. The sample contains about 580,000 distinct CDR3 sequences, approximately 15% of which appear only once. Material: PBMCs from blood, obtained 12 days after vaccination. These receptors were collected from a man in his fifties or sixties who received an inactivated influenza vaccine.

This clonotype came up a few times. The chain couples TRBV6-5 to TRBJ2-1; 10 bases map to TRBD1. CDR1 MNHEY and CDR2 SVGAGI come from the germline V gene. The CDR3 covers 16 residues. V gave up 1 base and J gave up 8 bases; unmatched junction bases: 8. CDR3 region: CASSYWSGTGADEQFF. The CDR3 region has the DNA TGTGCCAGCAGTTACTGGTCCGGGACAGGGGCCGATGAGCAGTTCTTC.

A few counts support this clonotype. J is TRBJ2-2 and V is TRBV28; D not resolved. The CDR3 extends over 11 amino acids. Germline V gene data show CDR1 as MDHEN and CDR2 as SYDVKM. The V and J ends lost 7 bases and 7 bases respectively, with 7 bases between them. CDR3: CASTRDGELFF. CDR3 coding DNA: TGTGCCAGCACAAGGGACGGGGAGCTGTTTTTT.

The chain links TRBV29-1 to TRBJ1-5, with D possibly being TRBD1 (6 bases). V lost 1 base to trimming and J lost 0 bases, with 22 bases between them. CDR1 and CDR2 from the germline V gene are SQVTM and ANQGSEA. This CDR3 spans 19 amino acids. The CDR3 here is CSVEGGRGLTLFSNQPQHF. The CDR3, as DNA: TGCAGCGTTGAAGGGGGGCGCGGGCTGACACTCTTTAGCAATCAGCCCCAGCATTTT.

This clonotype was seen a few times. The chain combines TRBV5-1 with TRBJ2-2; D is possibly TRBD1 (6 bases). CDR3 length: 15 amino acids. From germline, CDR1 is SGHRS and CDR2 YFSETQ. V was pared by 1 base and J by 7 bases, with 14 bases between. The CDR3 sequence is CASSLSNREGGELFF. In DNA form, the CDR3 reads TGCGCCAGCAGCTTGAGTAACAGGGAAGGCGGGGAGCTGTTTTTT.

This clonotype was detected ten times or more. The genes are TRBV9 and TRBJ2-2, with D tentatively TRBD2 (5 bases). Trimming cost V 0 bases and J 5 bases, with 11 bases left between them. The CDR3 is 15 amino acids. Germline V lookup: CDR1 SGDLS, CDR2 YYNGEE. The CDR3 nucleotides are TGTGCCAGCAGCGTAGAAGTCAGCGGTACCGGGGAGCTGTTTTTT. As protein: CASSVEVSGTGELFF.

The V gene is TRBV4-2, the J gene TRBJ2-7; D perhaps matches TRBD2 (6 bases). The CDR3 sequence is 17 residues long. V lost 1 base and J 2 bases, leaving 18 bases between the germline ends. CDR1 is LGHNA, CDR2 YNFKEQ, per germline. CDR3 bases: TGTGCCAGCAGCCAAGGTCCAGCGGGCCTACAGGCCTACGAGCAGTACTTC. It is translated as CASSQGPAGLQAYEQYF.

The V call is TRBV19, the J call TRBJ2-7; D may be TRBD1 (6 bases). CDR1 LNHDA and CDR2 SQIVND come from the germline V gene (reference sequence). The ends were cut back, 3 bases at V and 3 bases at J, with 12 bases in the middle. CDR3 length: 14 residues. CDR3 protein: CASSIGDTYYEQYF. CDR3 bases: TGTGCCAGTAGTATTGGGGACACCTACTACGAGCAGTACTTC.

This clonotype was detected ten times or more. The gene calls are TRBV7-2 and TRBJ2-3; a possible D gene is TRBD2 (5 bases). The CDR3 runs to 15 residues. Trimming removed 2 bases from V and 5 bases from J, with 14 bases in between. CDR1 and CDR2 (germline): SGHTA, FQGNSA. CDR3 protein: CASSLMRAAIDTQYF. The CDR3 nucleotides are TGTGCCAGCAGCTTAATGCGGGCCGCTATAGATACGCAGTATTTT.

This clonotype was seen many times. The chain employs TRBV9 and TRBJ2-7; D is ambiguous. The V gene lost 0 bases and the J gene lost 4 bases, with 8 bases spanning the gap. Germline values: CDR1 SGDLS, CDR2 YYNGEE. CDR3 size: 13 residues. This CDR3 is CASSVGAAYEQYF. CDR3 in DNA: TGTGCCAGCAGCGTAGGAGCTGCATACGAGCAGTACTTC.

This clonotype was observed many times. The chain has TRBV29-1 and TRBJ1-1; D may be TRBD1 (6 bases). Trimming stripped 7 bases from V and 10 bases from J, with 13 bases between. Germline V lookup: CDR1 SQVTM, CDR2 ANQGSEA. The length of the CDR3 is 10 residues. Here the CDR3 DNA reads TGCAGCGGCGAACAGGGCGTAGCTTTCTTT. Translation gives CSGEQGVAFF.

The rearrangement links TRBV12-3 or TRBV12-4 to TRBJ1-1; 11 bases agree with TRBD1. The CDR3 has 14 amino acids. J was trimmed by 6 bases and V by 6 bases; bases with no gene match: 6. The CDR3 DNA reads TGTGCCAGCAGGTCTCCGGGACAGGGGGCTGAAGCTTTCTTT. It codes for CASRSPGQGAEAFF.

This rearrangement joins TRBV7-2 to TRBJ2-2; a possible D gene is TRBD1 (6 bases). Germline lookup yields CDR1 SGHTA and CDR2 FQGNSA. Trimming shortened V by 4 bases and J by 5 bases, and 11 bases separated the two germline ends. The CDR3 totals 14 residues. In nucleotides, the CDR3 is TGTGCCAGCAGCTACACCAGGGGTACCGGGGAGCTGTTTTTT. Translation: CASSYTRGTGELFF. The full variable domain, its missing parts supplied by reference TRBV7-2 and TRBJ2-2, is GAGVSQSPSNKVTEKGKDVELRCDPISGHTALYWYRQSLGQGLEFLIYFQGNSAPDKSGLPSDRFSAERTGGSVSTLTIQRTQQEDSAVYLCASSYTRGTGELFFGEGSRLTVL.

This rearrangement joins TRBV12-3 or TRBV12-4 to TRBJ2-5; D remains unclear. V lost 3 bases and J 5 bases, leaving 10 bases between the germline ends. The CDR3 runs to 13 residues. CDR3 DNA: TGTGCCAGCAGTTTTATAGGATTTGAGACCCAGTACTTC. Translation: CASSFIGFETQYF.

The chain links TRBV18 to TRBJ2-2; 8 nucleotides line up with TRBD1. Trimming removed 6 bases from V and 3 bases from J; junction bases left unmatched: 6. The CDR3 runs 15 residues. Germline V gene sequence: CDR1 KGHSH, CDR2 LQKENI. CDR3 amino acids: CASSHDRGDTGELFF. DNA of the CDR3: TGTGCCAGCTCTCACGACAGGGGAGACACCGGGGAGCTGTTTTTT.

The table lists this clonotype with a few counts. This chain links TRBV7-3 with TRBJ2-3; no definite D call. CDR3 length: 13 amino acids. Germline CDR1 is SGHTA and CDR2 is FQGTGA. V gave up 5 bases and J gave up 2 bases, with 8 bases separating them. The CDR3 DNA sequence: TGTGCCAGCAGCGGGGTTCTCACAGATACGCAGTATTTT. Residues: CASSGVLTDTQYF.

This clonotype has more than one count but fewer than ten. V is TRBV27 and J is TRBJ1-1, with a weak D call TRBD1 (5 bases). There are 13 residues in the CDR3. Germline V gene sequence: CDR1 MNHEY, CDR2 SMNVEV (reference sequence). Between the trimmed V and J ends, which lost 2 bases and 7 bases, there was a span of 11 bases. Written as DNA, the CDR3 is TGTGCCAGCAGTTTAGAGAGAAGGGGTGAAGCTTTCTTT. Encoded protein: CASSLERRGEAFF.

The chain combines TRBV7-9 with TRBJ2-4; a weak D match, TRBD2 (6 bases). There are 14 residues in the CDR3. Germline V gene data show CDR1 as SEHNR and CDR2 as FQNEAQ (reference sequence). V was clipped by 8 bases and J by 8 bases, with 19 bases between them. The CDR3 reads CASSAAGSSDIQYF. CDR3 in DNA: TGTGCCAGCTCCGCGGCGGGATCGAGCGACATTCAGTACTTC.

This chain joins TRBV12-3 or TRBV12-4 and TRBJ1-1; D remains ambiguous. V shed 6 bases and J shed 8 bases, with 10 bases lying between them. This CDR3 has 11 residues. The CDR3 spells CASSLTLEAFF. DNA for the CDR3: TGTGCCAGCAGCCTAACCCTGGAAGCTTTCTTT.

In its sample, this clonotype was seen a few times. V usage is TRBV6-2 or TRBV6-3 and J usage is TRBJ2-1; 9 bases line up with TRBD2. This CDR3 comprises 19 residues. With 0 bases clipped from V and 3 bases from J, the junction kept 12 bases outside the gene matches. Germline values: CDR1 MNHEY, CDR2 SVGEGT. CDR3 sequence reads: CASSYSNRLGGRGYNEQFF. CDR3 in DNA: TGTGCCAGCAGTTACTCCAATCGTTTGGGCGGGAGGGGCTACAATGAGCAGTTCTTC.

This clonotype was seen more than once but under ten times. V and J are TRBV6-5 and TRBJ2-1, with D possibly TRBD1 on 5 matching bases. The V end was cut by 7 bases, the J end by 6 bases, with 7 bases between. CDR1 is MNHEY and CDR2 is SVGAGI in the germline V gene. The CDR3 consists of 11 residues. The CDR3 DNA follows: TGTGCCAGCACAGGGTTCAATGAGCAGTTCTTC. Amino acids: CASTGFNEQFF.

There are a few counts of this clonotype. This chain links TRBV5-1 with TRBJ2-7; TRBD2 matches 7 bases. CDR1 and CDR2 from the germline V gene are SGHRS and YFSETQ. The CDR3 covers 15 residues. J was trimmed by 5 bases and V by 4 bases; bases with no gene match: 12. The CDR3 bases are TGCGCCAGCAGCCTCACTCAGGGAGGGTTCCACGAGCAGTACTTC. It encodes CASSLTQGGFHEQYF.

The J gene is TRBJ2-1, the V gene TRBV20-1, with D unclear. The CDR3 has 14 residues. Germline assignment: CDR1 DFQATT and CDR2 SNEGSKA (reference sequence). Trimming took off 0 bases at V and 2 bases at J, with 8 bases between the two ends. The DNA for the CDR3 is TGCAGTGCTAGAGATATTGATACCTACAATGAGCAGTTCTTC. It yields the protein CSARDIDTYNEQFF.